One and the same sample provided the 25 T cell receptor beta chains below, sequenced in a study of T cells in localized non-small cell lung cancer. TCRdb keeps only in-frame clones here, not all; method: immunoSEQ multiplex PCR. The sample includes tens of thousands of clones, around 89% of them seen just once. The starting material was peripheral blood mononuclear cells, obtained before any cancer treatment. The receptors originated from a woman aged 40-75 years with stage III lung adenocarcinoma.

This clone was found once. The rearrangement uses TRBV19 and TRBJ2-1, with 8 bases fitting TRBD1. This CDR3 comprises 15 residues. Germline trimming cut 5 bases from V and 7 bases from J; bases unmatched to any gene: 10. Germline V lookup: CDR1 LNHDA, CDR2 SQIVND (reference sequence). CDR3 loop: CASSGRTRGRNEQFF. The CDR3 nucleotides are TGTGCCAGTAGTGGACGGACCAGGGGGCGGAATGAGCAGTTCTTC.

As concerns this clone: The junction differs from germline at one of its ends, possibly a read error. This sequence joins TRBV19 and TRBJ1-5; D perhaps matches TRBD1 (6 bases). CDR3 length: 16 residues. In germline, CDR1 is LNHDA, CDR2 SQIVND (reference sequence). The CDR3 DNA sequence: TGTGCCAGTAGTGCCCGGGTAGCCAGGGGCAAACAGCCCCAGCATTTT. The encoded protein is CASSARVARGKQPQHF.

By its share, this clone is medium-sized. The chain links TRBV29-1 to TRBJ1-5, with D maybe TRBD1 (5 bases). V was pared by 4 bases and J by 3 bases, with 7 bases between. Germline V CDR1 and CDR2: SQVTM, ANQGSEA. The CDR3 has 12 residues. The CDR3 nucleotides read TGCAGCGTTGGGGGCGCCAATCAGCCCCAGCATTTT. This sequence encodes CSVGGANQPQHF.

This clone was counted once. Written as DNA, the CDR3 is TGTGCCAGTAGTCCCCGCCATTCTAGCGGGGACAATGAGCAGTTCTTC. It codes for CASSPRHSSGDNEQFF. The chain is built from TRBV19 and TRBJ2-1, with 9 bases matching TRBD2. CDR3 length: 16 amino acids. Germline V CDR1 and CDR2: LNHDA, SQIVND (reference sequence). V lost 5 bases to trimming and J lost 5 bases; unmatched junction nucleotides: 10. Together with reference TRBV19 and TRBJ2-1, the CDR3 gives the full variable domain: DGGITQSPKYLFRKEGQNVTLSCEQNLNHDAMYWYRQDPGQGLRLIYYSQIVNDFQKGDIAEGYSVSREKKESFPLTVTSAQKNPTAFYLCASSPRHSSGDNEQFFGPGTRLTVL.

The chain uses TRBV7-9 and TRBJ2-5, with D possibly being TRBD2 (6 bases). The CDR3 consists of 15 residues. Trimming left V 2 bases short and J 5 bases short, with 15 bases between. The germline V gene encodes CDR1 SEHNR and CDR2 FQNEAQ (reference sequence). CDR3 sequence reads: CASSLRGTLGETQYF. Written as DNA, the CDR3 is TGTGCCAGCAGCTTACGGGGGACCCTCGGGGAGACCCAGTACTTC.

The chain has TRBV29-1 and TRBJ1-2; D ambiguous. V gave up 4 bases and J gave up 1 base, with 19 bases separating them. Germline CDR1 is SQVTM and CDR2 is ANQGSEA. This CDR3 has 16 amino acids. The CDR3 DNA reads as TGCAGCGTTGGAGAGGTCGGTAGATTCTTTAACTATGGCTACACCTTC. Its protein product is CSVGEVGRFFNYGYTF. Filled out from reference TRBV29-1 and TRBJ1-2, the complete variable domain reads SAVISQKPSRDICQRGTSLTIQCQVDSQVTMMFWYRQQPGQSLTLIATANQGSEATYESGFVIDKFPISRPNLTFSTLTVSNMSPEDSSIYLCSVGEVGRFFNYGYTFGSGTRLTVV.

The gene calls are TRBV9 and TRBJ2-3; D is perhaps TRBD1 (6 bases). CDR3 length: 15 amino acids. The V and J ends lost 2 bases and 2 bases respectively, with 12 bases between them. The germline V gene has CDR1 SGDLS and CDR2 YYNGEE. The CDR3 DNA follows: TGTGCCAGCAGCGTGGGGGCTATACCCACAGATACGCAGTATTTT. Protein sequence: CASSVGAIPTDTQYF.

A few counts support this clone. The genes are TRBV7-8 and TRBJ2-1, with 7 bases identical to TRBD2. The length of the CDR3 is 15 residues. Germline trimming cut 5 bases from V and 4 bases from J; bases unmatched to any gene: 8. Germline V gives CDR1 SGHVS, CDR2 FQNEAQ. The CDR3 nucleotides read TGTGCCAGCAGCGACTGGGGAGGGAGGTACAATGAGCAGTTCTTC. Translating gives CASSDWGGRYNEQFF.

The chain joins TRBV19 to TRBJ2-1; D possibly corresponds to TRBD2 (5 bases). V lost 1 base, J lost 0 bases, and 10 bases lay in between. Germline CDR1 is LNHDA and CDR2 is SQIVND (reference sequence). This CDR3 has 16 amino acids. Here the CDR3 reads CASSIGRDSSYNEQFF. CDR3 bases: TGTGCCAGTAGTATAGGACGGGATAGCTCCTACAATGAGCAGTTCTTC.

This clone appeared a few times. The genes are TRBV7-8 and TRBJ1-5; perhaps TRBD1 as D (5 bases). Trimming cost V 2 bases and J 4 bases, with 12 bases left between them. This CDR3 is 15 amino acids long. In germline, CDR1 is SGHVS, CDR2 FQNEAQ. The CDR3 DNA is TGTGCCAGCAGCTTAAGGGACGGTCAGAATCAGCCCCAGCATTTT. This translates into CASSLRDGQNQPQHF.

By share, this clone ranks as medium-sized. The CDR3 region has the DNA TGTGCCAGCAGCAAAAACCAGGGTAGTGGCTACACCTTC. Translation: CASSKNQGSGYTF. V gene TRBV7-9 combines with J gene TRBJ1-2, with D possibly TRBD1 on 5 matching bases. V was pared by 5 bases and J by 7 bases, with 14 bases between. CDR1 and CDR2 (germline): SEHNR, FQNEAQ (reference sequence). There are 13 residues in the CDR3.

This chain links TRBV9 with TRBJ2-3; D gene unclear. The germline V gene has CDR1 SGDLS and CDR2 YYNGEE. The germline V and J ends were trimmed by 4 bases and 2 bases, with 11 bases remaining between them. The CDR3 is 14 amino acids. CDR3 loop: CASSQRILTDTQYF. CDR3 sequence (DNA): TGTGCCAGCAGCCAGAGGATTCTCACAGATACGCAGTATTTT.

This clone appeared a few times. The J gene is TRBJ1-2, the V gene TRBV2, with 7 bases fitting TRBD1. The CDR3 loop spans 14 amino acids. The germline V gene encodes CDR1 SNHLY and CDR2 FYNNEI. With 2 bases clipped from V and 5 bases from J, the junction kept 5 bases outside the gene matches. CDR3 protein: CASSERWDRYGYTF. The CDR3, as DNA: TGTGCCAGCAGTGAAAGGTGGGACAGATATGGCTACACCTTC.

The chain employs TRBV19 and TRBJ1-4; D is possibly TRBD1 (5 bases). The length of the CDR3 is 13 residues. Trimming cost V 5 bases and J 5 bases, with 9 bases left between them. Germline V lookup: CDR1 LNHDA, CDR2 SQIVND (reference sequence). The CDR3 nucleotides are TGTGCCAGTAGTGGCAGGGCAAATGAAAAACTGTTTTTT. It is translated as CASSGRANEKLFF.

The CDR3 DNA reads TGCGCCAGCAGCCAGCAAGGCGGTTACCAAGAGACCCAGTACTTC. Protein: CASSQQGGYQETQYF. This chain uses TRBV4-3 with TRBJ2-5; D is undetermined. Germline CDR1 LGHNA, CDR2 YSLEER. Trimming took off 3 bases at V and 0 bases at J, with 11 bases between the two ends. CDR3 length: 15 residues.

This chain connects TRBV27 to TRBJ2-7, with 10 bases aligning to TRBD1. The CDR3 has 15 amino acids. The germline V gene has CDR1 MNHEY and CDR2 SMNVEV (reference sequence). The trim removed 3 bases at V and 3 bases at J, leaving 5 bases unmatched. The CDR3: CASSLRQGAGYEQYF. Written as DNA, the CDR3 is TGTGCCAGCAGTTTGAGACAGGGGGCTGGCTACGAGCAGTACTTC.

This chain's CDR3 is CASSSGQGKVYGYTF. The DNA for the CDR3 is TGTGCCAGTAGTTCCGGACAGGGGAAGGTCTATGGCTACACCTTC. The chain joins TRBV19 to TRBJ1-2; TRBD1 matches at 9 bases. Germline V gives CDR1 LNHDA, CDR2 SQIVND (reference sequence). The CDR3 consists of 15 residues. The ends lost 5 bases at V and 4 bases at J; junction bases unmatched: 8.

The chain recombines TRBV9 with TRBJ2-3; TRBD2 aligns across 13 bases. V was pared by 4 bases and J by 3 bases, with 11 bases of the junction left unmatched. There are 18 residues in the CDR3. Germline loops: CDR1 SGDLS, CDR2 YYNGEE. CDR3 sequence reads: CASSPQPGLAGYTDTQYF. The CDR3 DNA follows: TGTGCCAGCAGCCCCCAACCGGGACTAGCGGGATATACAGATACGCAGTATTTT.

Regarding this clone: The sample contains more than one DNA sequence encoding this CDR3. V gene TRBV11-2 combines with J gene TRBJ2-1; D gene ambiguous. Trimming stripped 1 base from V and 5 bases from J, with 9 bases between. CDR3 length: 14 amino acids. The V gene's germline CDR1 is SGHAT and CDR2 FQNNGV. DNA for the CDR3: TGTGCCAGCAGCTTAGGTAACCAAAACAATGAGCAGTTCTTC. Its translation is CASSLGNQNNEQFF.

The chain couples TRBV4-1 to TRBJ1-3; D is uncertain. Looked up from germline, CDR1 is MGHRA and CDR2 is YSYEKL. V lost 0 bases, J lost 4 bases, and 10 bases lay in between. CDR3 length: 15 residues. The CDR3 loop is CASSQDGSWGNTIYF. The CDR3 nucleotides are TGCGCCAGCAGCCAAGACGGGTCGTGGGGAAACACCATATATTTT.

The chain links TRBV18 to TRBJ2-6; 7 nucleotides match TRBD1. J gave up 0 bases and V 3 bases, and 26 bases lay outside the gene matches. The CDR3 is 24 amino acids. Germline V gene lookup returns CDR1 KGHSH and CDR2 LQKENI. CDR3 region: CASSPVHPPLRPGQLSSGANVLTF. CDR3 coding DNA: TGTGCCAGCTCACCGGTCCACCCCCCCCTTAGACCGGGACAGCTGAGCTCTGGGGCCAACGTCCTGACTTTC.

Here the CDR3 DNA reads TGCGCCAGCAGCCAAGATCTGGGCTCGCAGTACGAGCAGTACTTC. This sequence encodes CASSQDLGSQYEQYF. V is TRBV4-3 and J is TRBJ2-7, with D uncertain. V lost 0 bases and J lost 4, with 13 bases in between. Germline V gene lookup returns CDR1 LGHNA and CDR2 YSLEER. CDR3 length: 15 amino acids.

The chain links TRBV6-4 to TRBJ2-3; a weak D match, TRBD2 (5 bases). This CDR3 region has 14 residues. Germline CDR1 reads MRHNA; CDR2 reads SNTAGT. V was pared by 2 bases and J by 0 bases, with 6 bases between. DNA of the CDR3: TGTGCCAGCAGTGACGGCGGGAGCACAGATACGCAGTATTTT. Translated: CASSDGGSTDTQYF.

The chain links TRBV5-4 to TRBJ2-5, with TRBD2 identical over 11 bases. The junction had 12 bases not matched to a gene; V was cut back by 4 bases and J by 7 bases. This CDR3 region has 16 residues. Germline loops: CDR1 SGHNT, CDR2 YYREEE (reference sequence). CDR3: CASSTPTSGVSGTQYF. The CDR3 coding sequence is TGTGCCAGCAGCACGCCGACTAGCGGGGTTAGTGGGACCCAGTACTTC.

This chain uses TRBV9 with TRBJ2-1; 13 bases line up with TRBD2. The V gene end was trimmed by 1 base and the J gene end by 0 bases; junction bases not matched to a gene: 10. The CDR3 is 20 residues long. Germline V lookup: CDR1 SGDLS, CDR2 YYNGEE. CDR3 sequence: CASSVSGLAGAESSYNEQFF. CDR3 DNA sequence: TGTGCCAGCAGCGTATCAGGACTAGCGGGAGCCGAAAGCTCCTACAATGAGCAGTTCTTC.